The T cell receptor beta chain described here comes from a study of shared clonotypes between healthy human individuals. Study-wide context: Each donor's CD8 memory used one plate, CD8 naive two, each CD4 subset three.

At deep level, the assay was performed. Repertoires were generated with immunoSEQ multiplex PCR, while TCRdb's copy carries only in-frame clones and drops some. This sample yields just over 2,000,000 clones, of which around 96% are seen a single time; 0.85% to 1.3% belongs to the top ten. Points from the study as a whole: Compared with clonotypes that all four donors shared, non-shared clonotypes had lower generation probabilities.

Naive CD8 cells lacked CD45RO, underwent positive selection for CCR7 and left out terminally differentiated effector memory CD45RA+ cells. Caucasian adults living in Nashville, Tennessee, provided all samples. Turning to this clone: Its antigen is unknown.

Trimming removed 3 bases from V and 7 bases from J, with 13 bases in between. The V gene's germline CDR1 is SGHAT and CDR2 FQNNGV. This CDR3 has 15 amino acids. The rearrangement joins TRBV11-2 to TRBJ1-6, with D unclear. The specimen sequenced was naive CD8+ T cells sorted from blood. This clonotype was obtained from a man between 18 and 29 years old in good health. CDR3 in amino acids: CASSLELAANSPLHF. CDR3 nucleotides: TGTGCCAGCAGCTTGGAGCTAGCGGCGAATTCACCCCTCCACTTT.